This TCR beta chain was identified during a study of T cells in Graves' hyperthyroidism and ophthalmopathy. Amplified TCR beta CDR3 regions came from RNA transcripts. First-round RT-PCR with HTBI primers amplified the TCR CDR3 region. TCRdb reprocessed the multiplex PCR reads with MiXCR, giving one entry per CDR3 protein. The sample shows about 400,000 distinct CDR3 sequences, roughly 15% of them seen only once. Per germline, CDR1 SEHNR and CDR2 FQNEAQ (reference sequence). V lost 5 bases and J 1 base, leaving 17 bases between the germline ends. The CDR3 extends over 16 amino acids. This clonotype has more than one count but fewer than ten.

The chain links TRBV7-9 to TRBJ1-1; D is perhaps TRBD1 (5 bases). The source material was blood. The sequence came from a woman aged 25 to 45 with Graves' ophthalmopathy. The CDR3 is CASSPYGGLGNTEAFF. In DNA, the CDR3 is TGTGCCAGCAGCCCCTATGGGGGTTTAGGGAACACTGAAGCTTTCTTT.